This T cell receptor beta chain was sequenced in a study of blood T cell repertoires in COVID-19 (dated by TCRdb to about 2020). Study-level background: The collaborator samples originated in the United States, Italy and Spain and spanned the acute and convalescent phases of COVID-19. HLA class I and class II types, where available, came from metadata supplied by the sample provider rather than from assay-based typing. The dataset comprised deeply sampled blood TCRbeta repertoires from subjects exposed to, actively infected with, or recovered from COVID-19. The prospective study material was composed of cDNA or gDNA derived from T cells, B-cell-depleted T cells, or PBMCs. Samples were obtained from the ongoing ImmuneRACE study (first 160 participants) and from some 1,200 subjects provided by 6 global collaborators. The repertoires were released in a freely available public database intended as a resource for research on the immune response to SARS-CoV-2. Nearly every sample came with metadata listing a de-identified subject ID, COVID-19 status, age in years and sex.

Points the paper makes about the study in general: The amount of clinical and demographic metadata varied by source and participant and was provided uncurated.

Each collaborating institution followed its own protocols to collect whole blood in K2EDTA tubes. For TCRbeta analysis, collaborators shipped samples as frozen whole blood, isolated PBMCs, or DNA extracted from either of those sample types. TCRbeta CDR3 regions were amplified from genomic DNA using the immunoSEQ Assay, a bias-controlled multiplex PCR. Processing in the source paper ran as follows. Within the assay, amplification of reference gene primers was used to estimate how many nucleated cells each sample contained. To quantify the absolute abundance of each unique TCRbeta CDR3 rearrangement, sequence reads were collapsed and filtered. For each sample, productive Simpson clonality was calculated by taking the square root of Simpson's diversity index across productive rearrangements. In its TCRdb copy, this immuneACCESS table keeps in-frame sequences only and misses some clones. Where compared with another copy, unresolved V genes explain less than half of these, and the others have no known cause. Clonal size and the V and J genes are those of that table, whereas D and trimming came from the DNA. The sample table holds about 58,000 clones, of which around 76% were seen once. The top ten clonotypes cover under 5% of the sample.

V lost 2 bases and J lost 8 bases, and the count of bases not matched to a germline gene is 7. The germline V gene yields MRHNA for CDR1 and SNTAGT for CDR2. Inclusive of the bounding cysteine and phenylalanine, the CDR3 is 15 residues long. The DNA shown is the 45-base CDR3, in frame from base 1. A word on this clone: It has no known antigen specificity. No base quality values were provided; no much bigger clone lies one nucleotide off.

Specimen: peripheral blood. Recombination connected TRBV6-4 to TRBJ2-1; TRBD2 matches 9 bases in the middle. The source of this sequence is a human donor in a cohort sampled during active COVID-19. The nucleotides are TGTGCCAGCAGTGACGGGGTAGCGGGGGTAGATGAGCAGTTCTTC. It encodes CASSDGVAGVDEQFF.